Below, 14 T cell receptor beta chains from the same sample are listed, as sequenced in a study of blood T cell repertoires in COVID-19 (dated by TCRdb to the early 2020s). The method behind the library was the immunoSEQ multiplex PCR assay. TCRdb's version of the immuneACCESS table is confined to in-frame rearrangements and falls short of the full clone set. An unresolved V gene accounts for under half of the shortfall where checked; the remainder is of unknown origin. The sample table holds about 190,000 clones, of which 85% to 90% were seen once. The ten largest account for about 4.4% of the sample. The sequencing input was peripheral blood. The receptor source for this set is a human donor in a cohort sampled during active COVID-19.

The V gene is TRBV7-2, the J gene TRBJ2-7; 9 nucleotides match TRBD1. From germline, CDR1 is SGHTA and CDR2 FQGNSA. J lost 5 bases, V lost 6 bases, and 8 bases had no gene match. The CDR3 consists of 14 residues. The CDR3 sequence is CASRGDRVGHEQYF. CDR3 sequence (DNA): TGTGCCAGCAGGGGGGACAGGGTGGGTCACGAGCAGTACTTC.

A few counts support this clone. The chain is built from TRBV5-8 and TRBJ2-2; D may be TRBD1 (6 bases). V dropped 4 bases and J dropped 3 bases, with 16 bases sitting between them. The CDR3 is 16 amino acids. Germline-derived CDR1 and CDR2 are SGHTS and YDEGEE. Here the CDR3 DNA reads TGTGCCAGCAGCCATGGGGGCGCCTTTTACACCGGGGAGCTGTTTTTT. It codes for CASSHGGAFYTGELFF.

This clone came up a few times. The gene calls are TRBV5-4 and TRBJ2-7, with 7 nucleotides matching TRBD1. V dropped 0 bases and J dropped 2; count of bases not matched to a gene: 5. Germline-derived CDR1 and CDR2 are SGHNT and YYREEE (reference sequence). The CDR3 extends over 15 amino acids. This chain's CDR3 is CASSLEPGQPYEQYF. CDR3 coding DNA: TGTGCCAGCAGCTTGGAACCGGGACAGCCCTACGAGCAGTACTTC.

The V gene is TRBV28, the J gene TRBJ1-1; D remains ambiguous. Trimming took off 8 bases at V and 1 base at J, with 11 bases between the two ends. Germline V CDR1 and CDR2: MDHEN, SYDVKM. The CDR3 extends over 13 amino acids. In DNA, the CDR3 is TGTGCCAGCCGGTCATCACCGAACACTGAAGCTTTCTTT. Amino acid sequence: CASRSSPNTEAFF.

The gene calls are TRBV9 and TRBJ1-2; weak D call: TRBD1 (5 bases). Germline CDR1 and CDR2: SGDLS and YYNGEE. Trimming removed 3 bases at V and 2 bases at J, with 11 bases between. The CDR3 loop spans 14 amino acids. DNA for the CDR3: TGTGCCAGCAGCGAGGTGCGGGGGAACTATGGCTACACCTTC. Its protein is CASSEVRGNYGYTF.

V gene TRBV9 combines with J gene TRBJ2-3, with TRBD2 matching 8 bases. This CDR3 spans 15 amino acids. Per germline, CDR1 SGDLS and CDR2 YYNGEE. V shed 0 bases and J 3 bases; nucleotides not matched to a gene: 3. CDR3 protein: CASSVEAGATDTQYF. As DNA, the CDR3 is TGTGCCAGCAGCGTAGAAGCGGGAGCGACAGATACGCAGTATTTT.

This sequence joins TRBV10-3 and TRBJ1-5; no reliable D call. Germline V gene data show CDR1 as ENHRY and CDR2 as SYGVKD. The CDR3 contains 14 residues. V lost 0 bases, J lost 0 bases, and 3 bases lay in between. The CDR3 is CAISESFSNQPQHF. The CDR3 DNA is TGTGCCATCAGTGAGTCCTTTAGCAATCAGCCCCAGCATTTT.

The CDR3 reads CASSLTSGGQETQYF. Written as DNA, the CDR3 is TGTGCCAGCAGTCTGACTAGCGGGGGGCAAGAGACCCAGTACTTC. This chain uses TRBV5-4 with TRBJ2-5; TRBD2 agrees at 13 bases. The junction had 3 bases not matched to a gene; V was cut back by 5 bases and J by 2 bases. The CDR3 loop spans 15 amino acids. Germline loops: CDR1 SGHNT, CDR2 YYREEE (reference sequence).

The rearrangement uses TRBV4-3 and TRBJ1-5; TRBD1 aligns across 8 bases. The CDR3 is 16 amino acids. The ends lost 5 bases at V and 7 bases at J; junction bases unmatched: 13. Germline CDR1 is LGHNA and CDR2 is YSLEER. The CDR3 DNA sequence: TGCGCCAGCAGCACTTTTAATAGTGACAGGGGACAGCCCCAGCATTTT. Translating gives CASSTFNSDRGQPQHF.

The V call is TRBV7-2, the J call TRBJ2-5; D is possibly TRBD1 (6 bases). Germline V gene data show CDR1 as SGHTA and CDR2 as FQGNSA. The V end lost 8 bases, the J end lost 0 bases, and 10 bases lay between the germline ends. This CDR3 region has 13 residues. The CDR3 coding sequence is TGTGCCAGCGGAAAGGGGGACCAAGAGACCCAGTACTTC. Its translation is CASGKGDQETQYF.

The chain is built from TRBV20-1 and TRBJ2-1; TRBD2 aligns across 8 bases. The CDR3 loop spans 14 amino acids. With V trimmed by 3 bases and J by 8 bases, 9 bases remained unmatched. Germline-derived CDR1 and CDR2 are DFQATT and SNEGSKA (reference sequence). CDR3 protein: CSASPREAAYEQFF. Written as DNA, the CDR3 is TGCAGTGCTAGTCCGCGGGAGGCGGCCTATGAGCAGTTCTTC.

V usage is TRBV5-8 and J usage is TRBJ2-1, with D unclear. Germline values: CDR1 SGHTS, CDR2 YDEGEE. Trimming left V 0 bases short and J 1 base short, with 11 bases between. This CDR3 has 16 amino acids. The CDR3 DNA reads as TGTGCCAGCAGCTTGGGAGGTTTCGGGTCCTACAATGAGCAGTTCTTC. It yields the protein CASSLGGFGSYNEQFF.

The chain links TRBV6-2 or TRBV6-3 to TRBJ2-2, with TRBD1 as a possible D gene (6 bases). V lost 5 bases and J lost 4, with 17 bases in between. CDR1 and CDR2 from the germline V gene are MNHEY and SVGEGT. The CDR3 loop spans 16 amino acids. The CDR3: CASSIGTSRFTGELFF. Written as DNA, the CDR3 is TGTGCCAGCAGTATCGGGACATCGCGATTCACCGGGGAGCTGTTTTTT.

J is TRBJ2-7 and V is TRBV6-2 or TRBV6-3, with 8 bases lining up with TRBD2. The CDR3 runs 16 residues. V was pared by 5 bases and J by 2 bases, with 11 bases of the junction left unmatched. CDR1 is MNHEY, CDR2 SVGEGT, per germline. CDR3 DNA: TGTGCCAGCAGTCTGAATGCCGGGACTAGTCCCTACGAGCAGTACTTC. Its translation: CASSLNAGTSPYEQYF.